The 13 T cell receptor beta chains presented below share a single source sample, sequenced in a study of a mutant IDH1 vaccine in newly diagnosed glioma. The time point here: week 5, during vaccination. The investigators gave 300 ug of mutant IDH1 20-mer peptide in each vaccine dose, together with topical imiquimod. Method: immunoSEQ multiplex PCR; TCRdb's copy keeps in-frame clones and lacks some. The repertoire holds tens of thousands of clones, with roughly nine tenths as singletons. Their cognate antigens are unknown. Sequenced here: peripheral blood mononuclear cells (PBMCs), sampled from a glioma patient whose treatment included an IDH1 peptide vaccine. The receptors stem from a woman aged 40 to 55 with glioma. Some clones in this sample may be carry-over from other donors' samples.

In this sample, this clone turned up a few times. This chain joins TRBV19 and TRBJ2-1, with TRBD2 matching over 8 bases. V gave up 7 bases and J gave up 7 bases; unmatched junction bases: 9. This CDR3 is 14 amino acids long. Germline loops: CDR1 LNHDA, CDR2 SQIVND (reference sequence). The CDR3 protein is CASTRSGSLNEQFF. CDR3 bases: TGTGCCAGTACCCGCAGCGGGAGTTTAAATGAGCAGTTCTTC. Full variable domain (missing parts from reference TRBV19 and TRBJ2-1): DGGITQSPKYLFRKEGQNVTLSCEQNLNHDAMYWYRQDPGQGLRLIYYSQIVNDFQKGDIAEGYSVSREKKESFPLTVTSAQKNPTAFYLCASTRSGSLNEQFFGPGTRLTVL.

The chain is built from TRBV5-1 and TRBJ1-6, with 7 bases identical to TRBD1. CDR3 length: 16 amino acids. V lost 4 bases and J lost 2; bases outside the gene matches: 6. Germline-derived CDR1 and CDR2 are SGHRS and YFSETQ. Here the CDR3 DNA reads TGCGCCAGCAGCAGCGGGACAGCGACCTATAATTCACCCCTCCACTTT. Residues: CASSSGTATYNSPLHF.

The chain has TRBV27 and TRBJ2-3; perhaps TRBD2 as D (6 bases). CDR1 and CDR2 from the germline V gene are MNHEY and SMNVEV (reference sequence). V lost 6 bases and J 6 bases, leaving 13 bases between the germline ends. The CDR3 is made up of 13 amino acids. The CDR3 protein is CASRPGTADTQYF. Written as DNA, the CDR3 is TGTGCCAGCAGACCCGGGACTGCCGATACGCAGTATTTT.

The J gene is TRBJ1-2, the V gene TRBV2; D might be TRBD1 (5 bases). Germline CDR1 reads SNHLY; CDR2 reads FYNNEI. This CDR3 region has 15 residues. Trimming removed 1 base from V and 5 bases from J, with 14 bases in between. The chain's CDR3 is CASSEVRRGEYGYTF. The CDR3 nucleotides are TGTGCCAGCAGTGAAGTCCGACGGGGGGAGTATGGCTACACCTTC.

This clone was observed a handful of times. The V call is TRBV7-8, the J call TRBJ1-3; D not resolved. The CDR3 is 13 amino acids. V was clipped by 1 base and J by 4 bases, with 5 bases between them. Germline values: CDR1 SGHVS, CDR2 FQNEAQ. The CDR3 DNA reads TGTGCCAGCAGCTTAGTATCAGGAAACACCATATATTTT. Translation: CASSLVSGNTIYF.

The chain links TRBV10-3 to TRBJ1-2, with D maybe TRBD1 (6 bases). Germline CDR1 and CDR2: ENHRY and SYGVKD. V lost 4 bases, J lost 4 bases, and 40 bases lay in between. This CDR3 is built from 23 residues. CDR3 DNA sequence: TGTGCCATCAGTGTGACTATTGAATACCTAAGTTGGGGGCGTAACCAGAGTATCTATGGCTACACCTTC. It translates to CAISVTIEYLSWGRNQSIYGYTF.

The chain links TRBV6-1 to TRBJ1-1; D is perhaps TRBD1 (5 bases). The CDR3 sequence is 12 residues long. Trimming removed 1 base at V and 7 bases at J, with 7 bases between. Germline CDR1 is MNHNS and CDR2 is SASEGT. Here the CDR3 reads CASSEGGFEAFF. The DNA of the CDR3 is TGTGCCAGCAGTGAAGGGGGCTTTGAAGCTTTCTTT.

The J gene is TRBJ2-7, the V gene TRBV7-2; D is possibly TRBD1 (6 bases). Germline loops: CDR1 SGHTA, CDR2 FQGNSA. V lost 3 bases and J 3 bases, leaving 12 bases between the germline ends. The CDR3 spans 14 residues. The CDR3 coding sequence is TGTGCCAGCAGCTTCCGGGACACAAACTACGAGCAGTACTTC. This gives the protein CASSFRDTNYEQYF.

J is TRBJ2-6 and V is TRBV4-3; D possibly corresponds to TRBD2 (5 bases). V was clipped by 0 bases and J by 4 bases, with 10 bases between them. Germline-derived CDR1 and CDR2 are LGHNA and YSLEER. CDR3 length: 16 amino acids. CDR3 loop: CASSQERGYGANVLTF. CDR3 DNA: TGCGCCAGCAGCCAAGAGAGAGGGTACGGGGCCAACGTCCTGACTTTC.

The chain combines TRBV6-5 with TRBJ1-2; D is possibly TRBD1 (5 bases). V lost 4 bases, J lost 0 bases, and 15 bases lay in between. The CDR3 length is 16 residues. Germline V gives CDR1 MNHEY, CDR2 SVGAGI. In DNA form, the CDR3 reads TGTGCCAGCAGTTCCCAGGGAGGGCGAGCTAACTATGGCTACACCTTC. Translation: CASSSQGGRANYGYTF.

J is TRBJ2-2 and V is TRBV7-9; TRBD2 matches 12 bases. V dropped 4 bases and J dropped 7; count of bases not matched to a gene: 10. The CDR3 totals 17 residues. From germline, CDR1 is SEHNR and CDR2 FQNEAQ (reference sequence). In DNA form, the CDR3 reads TGTGCCAGCAGCTCGAAGCTAGCGGGAGGGCATAGCGGGGAGCTGTTTTTT. Its translation: CASSSKLAGGHSGELFF.

Remarks on this clone: At one end the junction does not follow the germline gene, possibly because of a read error. The chain has TRBV7-7 and TRBJ2-1; 7 bases map to TRBD2. CDR1 and CDR2 (germline): SSHAT, FNYEAQ (reference sequence). The CDR3 totals 14 residues. The CDR3 protein is CASSFMGEGNEQFF. The CDR3 bases are TGTGCTAGCAGCTTTATGGGGGAGGGAAATGAGCAGTTCTTC.

The chain has TRBV21-1 and TRBJ1-5. TRBV21-1 is shown as a pseudogene. The CDR3 runs to 11 residues. CDR3 sequence (DNA): TGTGCCAGTCCCCCTGGACAGCCCCAGCATTTT. Translated: CASPPGQPQHF.